The next 16 T cell receptor beta chains were all read from a single sample in a study of PD-1 blockade in classical Hodgkin lymphoma. Sequencing was performed with immunoSEQ multiplex PCR; in TCRdb, only in-frame clones are kept and a portion is missing. The sample has roughly 9,300 clones; 87% are singletons. The time point denotes: cycle 4 day 1 (C4D1), after five to seven weeks of nivolumab. Brentuximab vedotin exposure varied, and every patient relapsed after autologous stem cell transplantation. The sequences come from peripheral blood mononuclear cells (PBMCs), collected before the fourth cycle of nivolumab. The receptors shown here come from a human donor with classical Hodgkin lymphoma.

This rearrangement joins TRBV18 to TRBJ2-7; D may correspond to TRBD1 or TRBD2 (5 bases each). The CDR3 loop spans 14 amino acids. Germline CDR1 reads KGHSH; CDR2 reads LQKENI. V was clipped by 5 bases and J by 4 bases, with 15 bases between them. CDR3 protein: CASSEGQILYEQYF. The CDR3 bases are TGTGCCAGCTCAGAGGGGCAGATTTTGTACGAGCAGTACTTC.

This clone was detected only a few times. The chain has TRBV7-9 and TRBJ1-3, with 9 bases that match TRBD1. The CDR3 spans 13 residues. Germline trimming cut 6 bases from V and 8 bases from J; bases unmatched to any gene: 5. CDR1 SEHNR and CDR2 FQNEAQ come from the germline V gene (reference sequence). The CDR3 spells CASSGQGTDTIYF. The DNA of the CDR3 is TGTGCCAGCAGTGGACAGGGGACGGACACCATATATTTT.

This rearrangement joins TRBV7-4 to TRBJ2-7; 8 positions agree with TRBD1. Losses at the gene ends were 5 bases for V and 0 bases for J; bases not matched to a gene: 6. Germline assignment: CDR1 SGHVT and CDR2 SQSDAQ. The CDR3 is 15 amino acids. DNA of the CDR3: TGTGCCAGCAGCCCCCAGACAGGGGACTCCTACGAGCAGTACTTC. Residues: CASSPQTGDSYEQYF.

The chain has TRBV28 and TRBJ2-3; 7 bases are a match to TRBD2. Looked up from germline, CDR1 is MDHEN and CDR2 is SYDVKM. CDR3 length: 15 amino acids. J was trimmed by 6 bases and V by 2 bases; bases with no gene match: 8. CDR3 in DNA: TGTGCCAGCAGTTTAGGCAGGGCCGGGGGGGATACGCAGTATTTT. Protein product: CASSLGRAGGDTQYF. The whole variable domain, remainder taken from reference TRBV28 and TRBJ2-3, is DVKVTQSSRYLVKRTGEKVFLECVQDMDHENMFWYRQDPGLGLRLIYFSYDVKMKEKGDIPEGYSVSREKKERFSLILESASTNQTSMYLCASSLGRAGGDTQYFGPGTRLTVL.

V and J are TRBV6-1 and TRBJ2-7; 8 nucleotides agree with TRBD1. CDR3 length: 14 amino acids. The germline gives CDR1 MNHNS, CDR2 SASEGT. V was clipped by 4 bases and J by 0 bases; unmatched bases: 2. The CDR3: CASSADRVSYEQYF. In nucleotides, the CDR3 is TGTGCCAGCAGTGCGGACAGGGTCTCCTACGAGCAGTACTTC.

The J gene is TRBJ2-7, the V gene TRBV6-5, with 9 bases lining up with TRBD1. The CDR3 is 16 residues long. V was pared by 2 bases and J by 0 bases, with 5 bases of the junction left unmatched. Germline values: CDR1 MNHEY, CDR2 SVGAGI. Written as DNA, the CDR3 is TGTGCCAGCAGTTACCGCACAGGGGGCGTCTCCTACGAGCAGTACTTC. Translated: CASSYRTGGVSYEQYF.

This clone was recorded a few times. V usage is TRBV29-1 and J usage is TRBJ2-7; TRBD2 aligns across 10 bases. V trimming: 7 bases; J trimming: 10 bases; junction bases outside the gene matches: 10. CDR3 size: 12 residues. Germline CDR1 SQVTM, CDR2 ANQGSEA. This CDR3 reads CSATPLAGVQYF. Here the CDR3 DNA reads TGCAGCGCCACTCCCCTAGCGGGAGTTCAGTACTTC.

The chain is built from TRBV4-2 and TRBJ2-3; 7 bases agree with TRBD1. CDR1 and CDR2 (germline): LGHNA, YNFKEQ. The CDR3 covers 17 residues. V shed 1 base, J shed 2 bases, and the junction held 9 bases outside the gene matches. The chain's CDR3 is CASSQGQGFEFTDTQYF. Written as DNA, the CDR3 is TGTGCCAGCAGCCAAGGACAGGGTTTTGAGTTCACAGATACGCAGTATTTT.

The rearrangement links TRBV5-6 to TRBJ2-7; perhaps D is TRBD1 or TRBD2 (5 bases each). With 0 bases removed from V and 6 bases from J, the gap between germline ends came to 13 bases. CDR1 is SGHDT and CDR2 is YYEEEE in the germline V gene. This CDR3 spans 14 amino acids. The CDR3 spells CASSLGGGPSEQYF. CDR3 nucleotides: TGTGCCAGCAGCTTGGGTGGGGGTCCCAGCGAGCAGTACTTC.

The chain uses TRBV5-1 and TRBJ1-1; D may be TRBD1 (6 bases). The V end was cut by 0 bases, the J end by 4 bases, with 10 bases between. Germline CDR1 and CDR2: SGHRS and YFSETQ. CDR3 length: 14 residues. CDR3 region: CASSLEAGATEAFF. DNA for the CDR3: TGCGCCAGCAGCTTGGAGGCAGGGGCCACTGAAGCTTTCTTT.

V gene TRBV7-2 combines with J gene TRBJ2-1; TRBD2 aligns across 11 bases. CDR3 length: 17 residues. The V and J ends lost 1 base and 3 bases, in that order; junction bases with no gene match: 5. Germline V gene data show CDR1 as SGHTA and CDR2 as FQGNSA. In DNA, the CDR3 is TGTGCCAGCAGCTTAGTAGCGGGAGGGCTTTACTACAATGAGCAGTTCTTC. It encodes CASSLVAGGLYYNEQFF. The whole variable domain, filled in from reference TRBV7-2 and TRBJ2-1, reads GAGVSQSPSNKVTEKGKDVELRCDPISGHTALYWYRQSLGQGLEFLIYFQGNSAPDKSGLPSDRFSAERTGGSVSTLTIQRTQQEDSAVYLCASSLVAGGLYYNEQFFGPGTRLTVL.

This clone was observed a single time. This sequence joins TRBV7-2 and TRBJ2-3; D remains unclear. In germline, CDR1 is SGHTA, CDR2 FQGNSA. V lost 3 bases and J 2 bases, leaving 6 bases between the germline ends. This CDR3 has 13 amino acids. The CDR3 region is CASSLGFTDTQYF. The DNA of the CDR3 is TGTGCCAGCAGCTTGGGGTTCACAGATACGCAGTATTTT.

V is TRBV6-5 and J is TRBJ1-2; D possibly corresponds to TRBD1 (6 bases). The V gene's germline CDR1 is MNHEY and CDR2 SVGAGI. CDR3 length equals 13 residues. V was clipped by 5 bases and J by 5 bases, with 12 bases between them. The CDR3 is CASSHTTGYGYTF. CDR3 sequence (DNA): TGTGCCAGCAGTCACACTACAGGGTATGGCTACACCTTC.

The chain recombines TRBV14 with TRBJ1-2; TRBD1 matches 7 bases. V lost 4 bases and J lost 2; bases outside the gene matches: 7. This CDR3 has 15 amino acids. Germline-derived CDR1 and CDR2 are SGHDN and FVKESK. The CDR3 DNA is TGTGCCAGCAGCCCAATACAGGGGTCCAACTATGGCTACACCTTC. Its translation: CASSPIQGSNYGYTF.

The chain joins TRBV5-1 to TRBJ2-1; maybe TRBD1 (7 bases). V lost 4 bases and J 7 bases, leaving 12 bases between the germline ends. Germline V gene lookup returns CDR1 SGHRS and CDR2 YFSETQ. This CDR3 contains 13 residues. The CDR3 coding sequence is TGCGCCAGCAGCCAGGGGGGATTGAATGAGCAGTTCTTC. Amino acids: CASSQGGLNEQFF. Looking up the rest from reference TRBV5-1 and TRBJ2-1 gives the full variable domain: KAGVTQTPRYLIKTRGQQVTLSCSPISGHRSVSWYQQTPGQGLQFLFEYFSETQRNKGNFPGRFSGRQFSNSRSEMNVSTLELGDSALYLCASSQGGLNEQFFGPGTRLTVL.

This clone has just a few counts. The chain joins TRBV10-3 to TRBJ2-5; no reliable D call. Germline lookup yields CDR1 ENHRY and CDR2 SYGVKD. The CDR3 loop spans 13 amino acids. Deletions cut 10 bases from V and 0 bases from J, with 12 bases between. CDR3 sequence reads: CATQQTNQETQYF. In nucleotides, the CDR3 is TGTGCCACCCAACAAACCAACCAAGAGACCCAGTACTTC.